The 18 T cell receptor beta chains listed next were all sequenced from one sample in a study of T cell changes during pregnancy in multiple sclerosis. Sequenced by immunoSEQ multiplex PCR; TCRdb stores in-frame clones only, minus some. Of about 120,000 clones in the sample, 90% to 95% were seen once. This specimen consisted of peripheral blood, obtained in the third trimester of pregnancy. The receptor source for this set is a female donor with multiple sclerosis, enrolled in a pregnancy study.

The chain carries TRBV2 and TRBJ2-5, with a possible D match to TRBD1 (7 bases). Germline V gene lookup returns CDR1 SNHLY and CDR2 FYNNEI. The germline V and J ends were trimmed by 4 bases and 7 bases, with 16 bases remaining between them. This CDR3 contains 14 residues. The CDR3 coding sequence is TGTGCCAGCAGTGCCCCCGGGCAGGGGGGGACCCAGTACTTC. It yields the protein CASSAPGQGGTQYF. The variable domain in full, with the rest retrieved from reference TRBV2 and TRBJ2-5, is EPEVTQTPSHQVTQMGQEVILRCVPISNHLYFYWYRQILGQKVEFLVSFYNNEISEKSEIFDDQFSVERPDGSNFTLKIRSTKLEDSAMYFCASSAPGQGGTQYFGPGTRLLVL.

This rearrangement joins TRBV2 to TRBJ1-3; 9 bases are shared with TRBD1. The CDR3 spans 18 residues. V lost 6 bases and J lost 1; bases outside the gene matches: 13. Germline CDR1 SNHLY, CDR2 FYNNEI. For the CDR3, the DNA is TGTGCCAGCAGACCGGGACAGGGCATTATGAAGTCTGGAAACACCATATATTTT. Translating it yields CASRPGQGIMKSGNTIYF.

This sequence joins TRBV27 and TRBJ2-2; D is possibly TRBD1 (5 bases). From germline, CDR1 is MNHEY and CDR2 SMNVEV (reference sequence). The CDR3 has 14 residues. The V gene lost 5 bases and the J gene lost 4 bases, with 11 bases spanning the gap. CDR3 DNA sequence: TGTGCCAGCAGTCCCTGGGGCGTCACCGGGGAGCTGTTTTTT. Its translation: CASSPWGVTGELFF.

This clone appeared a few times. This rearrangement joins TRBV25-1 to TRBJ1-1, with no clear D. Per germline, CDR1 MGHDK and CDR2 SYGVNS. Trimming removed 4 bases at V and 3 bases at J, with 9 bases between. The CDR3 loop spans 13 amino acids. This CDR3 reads CASSATFYTEAFF. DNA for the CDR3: TGTGCCAGCAGTGCAACATTTTACACTGAAGCTTTCTTT.

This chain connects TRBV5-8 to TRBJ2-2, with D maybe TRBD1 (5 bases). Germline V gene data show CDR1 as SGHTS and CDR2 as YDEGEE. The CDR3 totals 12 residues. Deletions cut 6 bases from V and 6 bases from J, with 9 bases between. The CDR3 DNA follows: TGTGCCAGCACCCTGACAGCCGGGGAGCTGTTTTTT. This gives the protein CASTLTAGELFF.

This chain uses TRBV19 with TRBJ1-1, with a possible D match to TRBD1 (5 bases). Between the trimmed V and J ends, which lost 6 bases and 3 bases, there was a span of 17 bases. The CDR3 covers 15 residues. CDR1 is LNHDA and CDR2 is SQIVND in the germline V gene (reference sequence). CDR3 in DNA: TGTGCCAGTAGCAAGGATAGGGGAATAGACACTGAAGCTTTCTTT. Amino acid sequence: CASSKDRGIDTEAFF.

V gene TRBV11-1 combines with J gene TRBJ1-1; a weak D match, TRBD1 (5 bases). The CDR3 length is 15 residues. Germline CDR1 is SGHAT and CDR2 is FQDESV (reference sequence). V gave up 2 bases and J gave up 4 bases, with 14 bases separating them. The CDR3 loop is CASSLLGSGGTEAFF. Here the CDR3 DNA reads TGTGCCAGCAGCTTACTAGGGTCGGGGGGCACTGAAGCTTTCTTT.

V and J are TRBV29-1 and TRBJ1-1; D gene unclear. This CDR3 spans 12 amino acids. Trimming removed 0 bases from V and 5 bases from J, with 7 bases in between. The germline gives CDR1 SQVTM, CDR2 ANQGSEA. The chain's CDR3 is CSVEDAGTEAFF. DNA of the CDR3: TGCAGCGTTGAAGATGCGGGAACTGAAGCTTTCTTT.

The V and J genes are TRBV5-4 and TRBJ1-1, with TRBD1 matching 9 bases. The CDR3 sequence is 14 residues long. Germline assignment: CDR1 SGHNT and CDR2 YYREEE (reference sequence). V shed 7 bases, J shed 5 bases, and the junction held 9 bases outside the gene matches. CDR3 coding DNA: TGTGCCAGCGGATTACAGGGGGCTTATACTGAAGCTTTCTTT. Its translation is CASGLQGAYTEAFF.

The CDR3 sequence is CATSRVRTGISYEQYF. The CDR3, as DNA: TGTGCCACCAGCAGAGTCAGGACAGGGATTTCATACGAGCAGTACTTC. The genes are TRBV15 and TRBJ2-7, with 8 bases fitting TRBD1. V trimming: 1 base; J trimming: 4 bases; junction bases outside the gene matches: 9. The CDR3 has 16 residues. Germline loops: CDR1 LNHNV, CDR2 YYDKDF (reference sequence).

The CDR3 is CASSQGQGQLDEQFF. CDR3 sequence (DNA): TGTGCCAGCTCACAGGGACAGGGGCAGTTGGATGAGCAGTTCTTC. This rearrangement joins TRBV18 to TRBJ2-1; the match to TRBD1 covers 10 bases. The V gene end was trimmed by 4 bases and the J gene end by 8 bases; junction bases not matched to a gene: 8. Germline V CDR1 and CDR2: KGHSH, LQKENI. The CDR3 loop spans 15 amino acids.

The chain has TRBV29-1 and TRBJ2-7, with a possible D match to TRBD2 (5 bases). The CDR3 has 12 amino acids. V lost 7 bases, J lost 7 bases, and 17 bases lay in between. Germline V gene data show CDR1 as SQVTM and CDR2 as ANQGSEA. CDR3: CSANGRRGEQYF. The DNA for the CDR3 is TGCAGCGCCAACGGCCGTCGCGGGGAGCAGTACTTC.

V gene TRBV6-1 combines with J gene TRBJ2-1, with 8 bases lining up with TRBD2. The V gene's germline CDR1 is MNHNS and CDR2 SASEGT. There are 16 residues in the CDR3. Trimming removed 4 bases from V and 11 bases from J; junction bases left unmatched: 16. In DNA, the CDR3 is TGTGCCAGCAGTGGGGCCCAGGGAGCGGGAGTGGGTAAGCAGTTCTTC. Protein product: CASSGAQGAGVGKQFF.

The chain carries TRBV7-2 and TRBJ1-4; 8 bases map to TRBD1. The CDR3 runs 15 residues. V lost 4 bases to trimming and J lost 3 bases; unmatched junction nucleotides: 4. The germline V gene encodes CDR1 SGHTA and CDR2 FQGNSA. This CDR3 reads CASSSDRGSNEKLFF. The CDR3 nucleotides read TGTGCCAGCAGCTCCGACAGGGGATCTAATGAAAAACTGTTTTTT.

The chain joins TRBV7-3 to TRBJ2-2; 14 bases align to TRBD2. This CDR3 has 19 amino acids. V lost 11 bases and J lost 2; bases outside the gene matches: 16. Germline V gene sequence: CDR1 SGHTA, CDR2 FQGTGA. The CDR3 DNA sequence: TGTGCCGGTAAACGCGGGACTAGCGGGGGCCCACCTAACACCGGGGAGCTGTTTTTT. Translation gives CAGKRGTSGGPPNTGELFF.

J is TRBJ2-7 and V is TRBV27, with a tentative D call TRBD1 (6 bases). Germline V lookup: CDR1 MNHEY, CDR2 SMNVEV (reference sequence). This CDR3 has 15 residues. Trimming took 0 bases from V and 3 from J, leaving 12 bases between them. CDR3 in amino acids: CASSLSTGVLYEQYF. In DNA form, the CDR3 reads TGTGCCAGCAGTTTATCGACAGGAGTTCTCTACGAGCAGTACTTC.

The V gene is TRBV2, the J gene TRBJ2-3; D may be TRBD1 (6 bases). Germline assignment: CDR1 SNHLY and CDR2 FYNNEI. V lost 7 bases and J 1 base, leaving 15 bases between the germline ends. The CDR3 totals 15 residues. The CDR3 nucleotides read TGTGCCAGCAATACCGGACAGACTCGCACAGATACGCAGTATTTT. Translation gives CASNTGQTRTDTQYF.

In DNA, the CDR3 is TGTGCCAGCAGTGTAGGACAGGCGAGCACAGATACGCAGTATTTT. Protein: CASSVGQASTDTQYF. The V call is TRBV28, the J call TRBJ2-3, with TRBD1 matching 7 bases. The trim removed 5 bases at V and 0 bases at J, leaving 5 bases unmatched. Germline lookup yields CDR1 MDHEN and CDR2 SYDVKM. The CDR3 length is 15 residues.